This passage covers 28 T cell receptor beta chains from one sample sequenced in a study of T cell clones after liver transplantation. This table comes from immunoSEQ multiplex PCR, and its TCRdb copy is limited to in-frame clones, with some not included. This table has 72,000 or so clones, around four fifths appearing once. The sample in question was CD4+ T cells from blood, obtained at the 22-month timepoint. Receptors originate from a human patient who received a liver transplant. A share of the T cells may be of graft donor origin.

The chain joins TRBV6-5 to TRBJ1-2; 7 nucleotides match TRBD1. CDR1 is MNHEY and CDR2 is SVGAGI in the germline V gene. Trimming at V came to 0 bases and at J to 4 bases, leaving 8 bases not matched to a gene. The CDR3 is 16 residues long. CDR3: CASSYSRTGGAYGYTF. CDR3 sequence (DNA): TGTGCCAGCAGTTACTCGAGGACAGGAGGCGCCTATGGCTACACCTTC.

This sequence joins TRBV19 and TRBJ1-2, with D uncertain. The CDR3 totals 13 residues. Trimming took 4 bases from V and 1 from J, leaving 7 bases between them. CDR1 and CDR2 from the germline V gene are LNHDA and SQIVND (reference sequence). CDR3 DNA sequence: TGTGCCAGTAGTACAGACTTTAACTATGGCTACACCTTC. It translates to CASSTDFNYGYTF.

The genes are TRBV28 and TRBJ2-7; TRBD1 or TRBD2 may be the D gene (5 bases each). Germline-derived CDR1 and CDR2 are MDHEN and SYDVKM. The CDR3 contains 15 residues. V lost 7 bases and J 2 bases, leaving 18 bases between the germline ends. DNA for the CDR3: TGTGCCAGCACCATAGAGGGACCGAACGCCTACGAGCAGTACTTC. It specifies CASTIEGPNAYEQYF.

J is TRBJ2-1 and V is TRBV5-1; D not resolved. The germline gives CDR1 SGHRS, CDR2 YFSETQ. Trimming left V 0 bases short and J 8 bases short, with 6 bases between. CDR3 length: 12 amino acids. The DNA of the CDR3 is TGCGCCAGCAGCTTGGAAGCGTATGAGCAGTTCTTC. It codes for CASSLEAYEQFF.

This clone was counted once. This chain joins TRBV4-2 and TRBJ1-1; weak D call: TRBD1 (6 bases). Trimming cost V 0 bases and J 11 bases, with 19 bases left between them. The CDR3 contains 15 residues. Germline loops: CDR1 LGHNA, CDR2 YNFKEQ. The CDR3 reads CASSQDRVTGREAFF. In DNA, the CDR3 is TGTGCCAGCAGCCAAGATCGGGTCACAGGGCGGGAGGCTTTCTTT.

This clone turned up a few times. For the CDR3, the DNA is TGCGCCAGCAGCCAGGGACAGGGGGATGGCTACACCTTC. This encodes CASSQGQGDGYTF. The J gene is TRBJ1-2, the V gene TRBV4-1; 11 bases align to TRBD1. V lost 3 bases, J lost 6 bases, and 0 bases stayed unmatched. This CDR3 region has 13 residues. Germline lookup yields CDR1 MGHRA and CDR2 YSYEKL.

This clone was seen just once. The chain joins TRBV9 to TRBJ2-3; TRBD2 matches at 8 bases. V lost 4 bases and J lost 5; bases outside the gene matches: 12. The germline V gene encodes CDR1 SGDLS and CDR2 YYNGEE. The CDR3 length is 16 residues. The CDR3 reads CASSPGGTVVVDTQYF. The CDR3 nucleotides read TGTGCCAGCAGCCCGGGGGGGACTGTAGTCGTAGATACGCAGTATTTT.

This rearrangement joins TRBV4-3 to TRBJ1-6; D might be TRBD1 (6 bases). The germline gives CDR1 LGHNA, CDR2 YSLEER. The germline V and J ends were trimmed by 0 bases and 11 bases, with 14 bases remaining between them. This CDR3 has 15 amino acids. CDR3 residues: CASSQDWRTGTPLHF. CDR3 bases: TGCGCCAGCAGCCAAGATTGGCGTACAGGGACACCCCTCCACTTT.

The rearrangement links TRBV4-2 to TRBJ1-1; TRBD1 is a possible D gene (6 bases). Germline-derived CDR1 and CDR2 are LGHNA and YNFKEQ. V was cut by 1 base and J by 5 bases, with 11 bases left in between. This CDR3 has 14 residues. For the CDR3, the DNA is TGTGCCAGCAGCCAAGTACAGGGAGGGACTGAAGCTTTCTTT. Translation: CASSQVQGGTEAFF.

The chain has TRBV19 and TRBJ2-7; weak D call: TRBD1 (7 bases). The V and J ends lost 8 bases and 3 bases respectively, with 14 bases between them. CDR1 is LNHDA, CDR2 SQIVND, per germline (reference sequence). The CDR3 consists of 13 residues. The CDR3 here is CASSYRGGYEQYF. The CDR3 DNA sequence: TGTGCCAGTTCGTACAGGGGAGGCTACGAGCAGTACTTC.

The rearrangement links TRBV6-5 to TRBJ2-7; 7 bases map to TRBD1. CDR1 and CDR2 (germline): MNHEY, SVGAGI. The V segment lost 6 bases and the J segment 5 bases; nucleotides outside the gene matches: 7. The CDR3 is 13 amino acids. CDR3 sequence reads: CASSRRDSNEQYF. The DNA for the CDR3 is TGTGCCAGCAGCCGAAGGGACAGCAACGAGCAGTACTTC.

The rearrangement joins TRBV7-2 to TRBJ1-2; tentatively, D is TRBD1 (6 bases). Germline CDR1 SGHTA, CDR2 FQGNSA. The CDR3 contains 16 residues. Trimming removed 8 bases at V and 2 bases at J, with 21 bases between. CDR3 DNA sequence: TGTGCCAGCGTTAACAACCGGGACATCGAAAACTATGGCTACACCTTC. It yields the protein CASVNNRDIENYGYTF.

V usage is TRBV6-1 and J usage is TRBJ1-1, with D perhaps TRBD1 (5 bases). Germline CDR1 is MNHNS and CDR2 is SASEGT. V was shortened by 9 bases and J by 6 bases, with 20 bases between the two germline ends. This CDR3 is built from 14 residues. CDR3 nucleotide sequence: TGTGCCAGTGCGACGTGGGCAGGGCGCCCTGAAGCTTTCTTT. Translated: CASATWAGRPEAFF.

The chain employs TRBV6-5 and TRBJ1-2, with D tentatively TRBD1 (5 bases). Germline-derived CDR1 and CDR2 are MNHEY and SVGAGI. Trimming left V 7 bases short and J 8 bases short, with 11 bases between. The CDR3 loop spans 11 amino acids. DNA of the CDR3: TGTGCCAGCACAGGGCGTTACGGCTACACCTTC. It yields the protein CASTGRYGYTF.

V and J are TRBV28 and TRBJ1-5; D remains unclear. This CDR3 is 13 amino acids long. The ends were cut back, 9 bases at V and 3 bases at J, with 12 bases in the middle. Germline V gene data show CDR1 as MDHEN and CDR2 as SYDVKM. CDR3 region: CASHYTLNQPQHF. The CDR3 nucleotides are TGTGCCAGTCACTATACCCTCAATCAGCCCCAGCATTTT.

This chain links TRBV4-1 with TRBJ2-4; TRBD1 agrees at 9 bases. This CDR3 is built from 19 residues. V dropped 0 bases and J dropped 1; count of bases not matched to a gene: 10. CDR1 is MGHRA and CDR2 is YSYEKL in the germline V gene. CDR3 residues: CASSQDRGQGEGAKNIQYF. CDR3 DNA sequence: TGCGCCAGCAGCCAAGATAGGGGACAGGGTGAGGGGGCCAAAAACATTCAGTACTTC.

This clone was detected once. The chain couples TRBV5-5 to TRBJ1-1; D uncertain. The CDR3 spans 17 residues. The germline CDR1 and CDR2 sequences are SGHKS and YYEKEE (reference sequence). Trimming took off 0 bases at V and 0 bases at J, with 15 bases between the two ends. CDR3 bases: TGTGCCAGCAGCTTGGAAGGATCTGGTACCATGAACACTGAAGCTTTCTTT. Translated: CASSLEGSGTMNTEAFF.

This clone was detected once. The CDR3 nucleotides are TGTGCCAGCAGTTTATCCCGGACAGACGTGGCACGCGAGACCCAGTACTTC. It translates to CASSLSRTDVARETQYF. This chain connects TRBV27 to TRBJ2-5; weak D call: TRBD1 (6 bases). Trimming took 0 bases from V and 5 from J, leaving 19 bases between them. The germline CDR1 and CDR2 sequences are MNHEY and SMNVEV (reference sequence). The CDR3 is 17 amino acids.

The rearrangement links TRBV19 to TRBJ1-5; TRBD1 might be the D (6 bases). Between the trimmed V and J ends, which lost 3 bases and 2 bases, there was a span of 11 bases. The CDR3 runs to 15 residues. Per the germline V gene, CDR1 is LNHDA and CDR2 is SQIVND (reference sequence). CDR3 loop: CASSIAAGGNQPQHF. The CDR3 coding sequence is TGTGCCAGTAGTATCGCGGCAGGGGGCAATCAGCCCCAGCATTTT.

V gene TRBV14 combines with J gene TRBJ2-1; either TRBD1 or TRBD2 may supply D (5 bases each). The CDR3 sequence is 16 residues long. Germline V gene sequence: CDR1 SGHDN, CDR2 FVKESK. Trimming removed 4 bases at V and 0 bases at J, with 13 bases between. The CDR3 reads CASSPPGRSSYNEQFF. CDR3 DNA sequence: TGTGCCAGCAGCCCACCGGGACGTAGCTCCTACAATGAGCAGTTCTTC.

The rearrangement joins TRBV7-3 to TRBJ2-1, with a weak D call TRBD1 (6 bases). V was trimmed by 5 bases and J by 6 bases, leaving 11 bases between them. CDR1 SGHTA and CDR2 FQGTGA come from the germline V gene. The CDR3 sequence is 13 residues long. The CDR3 nucleotides read TGTGCCAGCAGCCGAGGACAGTTCAATGAGCAGTTCTTC. It encodes CASSRGQFNEQFF.

The V gene is TRBV5-1, the J gene TRBJ2-2; TRBD1 might be the D (5 bases). The germline V gene has CDR1 SGHRS and CDR2 YFSETQ. V was trimmed by 4 bases and J by 2 bases, leaving 9 bases between them. The CDR3 covers 14 residues. This CDR3 is CASSLDINTGELFF. CDR3 DNA: TGCGCCAGCAGCCTGGACATAAACACCGGGGAGCTGTTTTTT.

The rearrangement uses TRBV9 and TRBJ2-3; maybe TRBD1 (6 bases). Germline CDR1 is SGDLS and CDR2 is YYNGEE. The V end lost 0 bases, the J end lost 5 bases, and 13 bases lay between the germline ends. The CDR3 length is 15 residues. CDR3 region: CASSVDGGAGDTQYF. The CDR3 DNA sequence: TGTGCCAGCAGCGTAGATGGGGGCGCAGGAGATACGCAGTATTTT.

The chain carries TRBV5-1 and TRBJ2-5, with TRBD1 matching over 11 bases. This CDR3 spans 15 amino acids. Germline assignment: CDR1 SGHRS and CDR2 YFSETQ. V was clipped by 0 bases and J by 4 bases; unmatched bases: 2. This CDR3 reads CASSLGDRGSETQYF. CDR3 nucleotide sequence: TGCGCCAGCAGCTTGGGGGACAGGGGGTCAGAGACCCAGTACTTC. The full variable domain, completed using reference TRBV5-1 and TRBJ2-5, is KAGVTQTPRYLIKTRGQQVTLSCSPISGHRSVSWYQQTPGQGLQFLFEYFSETQRNKGNFPGRFSGRQFSNSRSEMNVSTLELGDSALYLCASSLGDRGSETQYFGPGTRLLVL.

J is TRBJ1-2 and V is TRBV10-3, with 7 nucleotides matching TRBD1. The germline V gene encodes CDR1 ENHRY and CDR2 SYGVKD. With 5 bases clipped from V and 6 bases from J, the junction kept 9 bases outside the gene matches. The CDR3 runs to 14 residues. The CDR3 spells CAISSGGQNNGYTF. CDR3 in DNA: TGTGCCATCAGTAGTGGGGGACAGAATAATGGCTACACCTTC.

The chain is built from TRBV7-2 and TRBJ2-3, with TRBD2 identical over 9 bases. This CDR3 has 17 residues. J was trimmed by 2 bases and V by 0 bases; bases with no gene match: 6. Per germline, CDR1 SGHTA and CDR2 FQGNSA. The CDR3 DNA follows: TGTGCCAGCAGCTTAGCGCTTCTAGCGGGAAACACAGATACGCAGTATTTT. This gives the protein CASSLALLAGNTDTQYF.

The rearrangement links TRBV19 to TRBJ1-1, with 11 bases lining up with TRBD1. Germline V gives CDR1 LNHDA, CDR2 SQIVND (reference sequence). There are 13 residues in the CDR3. Trimming removed 11 bases from V and 6 bases from J; junction bases left unmatched: 8. The CDR3 reads CASGQGAPPEAFF. As DNA, the CDR3 is TGTGCCTCAGGACAGGGGGCGCCCCCTGAAGCTTTCTTT.

This chain joins TRBV7-2 and TRBJ2-3, with D tentatively TRBD2 (6 bases). V lost 6 bases to trimming and J lost 5 bases, with 9 bases between them. CDR3 length: 12 amino acids. CDR1 is SGHTA, CDR2 FQGNSA, per germline. The CDR3 region has the DNA TGTGCCAGCAGACCGGGGGTAGATACGCAGTATTTT. It yields the protein CASRPGVDTQYF.